Below, 14 T cell receptor beta chains from the same sample are listed, as sequenced in a study of blood T cell repertoires in COVID-19. The protocol was immunoSEQ multiplex PCR, while the TCRdb copy is restricted to in-frame clones and leaves out a portion. Of 180,000 or so clones in the sample, roughly four fifths are singletons; the top ten hold roughly 2.6%. The specimen sequenced was peripheral blood. All receptors derive from a human donor with acute or convalescent COVID-19. The donor label of this sample is uncertain.

The CDR3 loop reads CASSLSGGQNTGELFF. The CDR3 region has the DNA TGCGCCAGCAGCTTGTCGGGGGGCCAGAACACCGGGGAGCTGTTTTTT. The chain carries TRBV5-1 and TRBJ2-2; tentatively, D is TRBD2 (7 bases). Trimming took 1 base from V and 1 from J, leaving 11 bases between them. The germline V gene encodes CDR1 SGHRS and CDR2 YFSETQ. The CDR3 consists of 16 residues.

This sequence joins TRBV6-5 and TRBJ2-7, with 9 bases matching TRBD1. This CDR3 contains 12 residues. From germline, CDR1 is MNHEY and CDR2 SVGAGI. V trimming: 10 bases; J trimming: 6 bases; junction bases outside the gene matches: 7. The CDR3 sequence is CATRDRAAEQYF. The CDR3 nucleotides are TGTGCCACCCGGGACAGGGCGGCCGAGCAGTACTTC.

The V gene is TRBV7-7, the J gene TRBJ2-2, with 12 bases fitting TRBD1. This CDR3 region has 15 residues. Germline trimming cut 4 bases from V and 7 bases from J; bases unmatched to any gene: 4. Per germline, CDR1 SSHAT and CDR2 FNYEAQ (reference sequence). DNA of the CDR3: TGTGCCAGCAGCTCCCGGGACAGGGGGCACGGGGAGCTGTTTTTT. It yields the protein CASSSRDRGHGELFF.

The chain employs TRBV7-3 and TRBJ2-1; 7 bases align to TRBD2. Unmatched junction bases numbered 14, after V lost 5 bases and J lost 7 bases. The CDR3 is 16 amino acids. The germline CDR1 and CDR2 sequences are SGHTA and FQGTGA. CDR3 in amino acids: CASSHRSGGGGNEQFF. The CDR3 region has the DNA TGTGCCAGCAGCCACCGGTCGGGCGGGGGAGGAAATGAGCAGTTCTTC. The variable domain in full, completed from reference TRBV7-3 and TRBJ2-1, reads GAGVSQTPSNKVTEKGKYVELRCDPISGHTALYWYRQSLGQGPEFLIYFQGTGAADDSGLPNDRFFAVRPEGSVSTLKIQRTERGDSAVYLCASSHRSGGGGNEQFFGPGTRLTVL.

This clone was detected only a few times. The gene calls are TRBV9 and TRBJ1-6; TRBD1 might be the D (6 bases). CDR1 is SGDLS and CDR2 is YYNGEE in the germline V gene. The CDR3 runs 17 residues. V gave up 4 bases and J gave up 9 bases, with 23 bases separating them. The CDR3: CASSRGIGQPWGSPLHF. As DNA, the CDR3 is TGTGCCAGCAGCCGCGGTATTGGACAGCCCTGGGGTTCACCCCTCCACTTT.

The chain links TRBV3-1 (or the pseudogene TRBV3-2) to TRBJ1-3; perhaps TRBD1 as D (5 bases). Germline CDR1 is LGHDT and CDR2 is YNNKEL (reference sequence). The CDR3 is 14 residues long. V lost 4 bases and J lost 3, with 10 bases in between. The DNA of the CDR3 is TGTGCCAGCAGCCGGGGGGGGTATGGAAACACCATATATTTT. It is translated as CASSRGGYGNTIYF.

This chain connects TRBV7-3 to TRBJ2-2; 8 positions agree with TRBD1. Germline values: CDR1 SGHTA, CDR2 FQGTGA. The V segment lost 2 bases and the J segment 3 bases; nucleotides outside the gene matches: 2. This CDR3 contains 15 residues. CDR3: CASSLQGADTGELFF. The CDR3 nucleotides are TGTGCCAGCAGCTTACAGGGGGCCGACACCGGGGAGCTGTTTTTT.

The chain joins TRBV10-2 to TRBJ1-1, with 8 bases fitting TRBD1. Trimming at V came to 4 bases and at J to 0 bases, leaving 4 bases not matched to a gene. The CDR3 sequence is 15 residues long. Germline V gene data show CDR1 as WSHSY and CDR2 as SAAADI. For the CDR3, the DNA is TGCGCCAGCAGTGCTCCGGACAGGGTGAACACTGAAGCTTTCTTT. This translates into CASSAPDRVNTEAFF.

The chain combines TRBV29-1 with TRBJ2-1; 9 positions agree with TRBD2. Germline V lookup: CDR1 SQVTM, CDR2 ANQGSEA. The CDR3 runs 12 residues. The ends lost 7 bases at V and 7 bases at J; junction bases unmatched: 5. CDR3 residues: CSADTSGNEQFF. The CDR3 nucleotides read TGCAGCGCCGATACTAGCGGGAATGAGCAGTTCTTC.

The rearrangement uses TRBV2 and TRBJ1-4; D is possibly TRBD1 (5 bases). V lost 7 bases and J lost 1, with 13 bases in between. CDR3 size: 15 residues. Germline CDR1 and CDR2: SNHLY and FYNNEI. The chain's CDR3 is CASTRGILTNEKLFF. CDR3 sequence (DNA): TGTGCCAGCACTCGGGGGATTCTAACTAATGAAAAACTGTTTTTT. Filled out from reference TRBV2 and TRBJ1-4, the complete variable domain reads EPEVTQTPSHQVTQMGQEVILRCVPISNHLYFYWYRQILGQKVEFLVSFYNNEISEKSEIFDDQFSVERPDGSNFTLKIRSTKLEDSAMYFCASTRGILTNEKLFFGSGTQLSVL.

V is TRBV7-6 and J is TRBJ2-5, with 10 bases lining up with TRBD2. The length of the CDR3 is 18 residues. The V gene's germline CDR1 is SGHVS and CDR2 FNYEAQ. The V gene end was trimmed by 0 bases and the J gene end by 0 bases; junction bases not matched to a gene: 7. As DNA, the CDR3 is TGTGCCAGCAGCTTAGCGCCGGGGGGACTAGCGTACCAAGAGACCCAGTACTTC. Translation gives CASSLAPGGLAYQETQYF.

A few counts support this clone. This sequence joins TRBV19 and TRBJ1-5; D may be TRBD1 (6 bases). CDR1 and CDR2 from the germline V gene are LNHDA and SQIVND (reference sequence). Deletions cut 6 bases from V and 1 base from J, with 13 bases between. CDR3 length: 15 amino acids. The CDR3 DNA is TGTGCCAGTAGGACTACAGGGAAGAGCAATCAGCCCCAGCATTTT. It encodes CASRTTGKSNQPQHF.

The V and J genes are TRBV7-9 and TRBJ1-2, with 10 bases identical to TRBD1. Germline CDR1 reads SEHNR; CDR2 reads FQNEAQ (reference sequence). The V segment lost 3 bases and the J segment 0 bases; nucleotides outside the gene matches: 4. This CDR3 spans 16 amino acids. DNA of the CDR3: TGTGCCAGCAGCTTGGCAGGGACAGGGGCTAACTATGGCTACACCTTC. Translating it yields CASSLAGTGANYGYTF. The variable domain in full, with the rest retrieved from reference TRBV7-9 and TRBJ1-2, is DTGVSQNPRHKITKRGQNVTFRCDPISEHNRLYWYRQTLGQGPEFLTYFQNEAQLEKSRLLSDRFSAERPKGSFSTLEIQRTEQGDSAMYLCASSLAGTGANYGYTFGSGTRLTVV.

The chain combines TRBV18 with TRBJ1-1; D unresolved. The germline V gene encodes CDR1 KGHSH and CDR2 LQKENI. CDR3 length: 13 amino acids. The ends were cut back, 3 bases at V and 1 base at J, with 6 bases in the middle. CDR3 DNA sequence: TGTGCCAGCTCACCCCAGGAGAACACTGAAGCTTTCTTT. It is translated as CASSPQENTEAFF.